The 28 T cell receptor beta chains given below trace back to one sample, sequenced in a study of post-analysis software for immune sequencing data. Whole-study findings and limits: Higher frequency in patients than in controls was seen for a handful of TRBV segments, with TRBV5-6, TRBV5-1 and TRBV20-1 among them.

No cognate antigen is known for these TCRs. Unique molecular identifiers had been added to the TCR beta cDNA libraries. TCRdb reprocessed the PCR reads with MiXCR, giving one entry per CDR3 protein. The data show about 400,000 distinct CDR3 sequences, with 30% to 45% seen just once and about an eighth held by the top ten. Sequenced: blood. The receptors originated from a girl aged 10 to 17 with multiple sclerosis.

The sample holds a few counts of this clonotype. The rearrangement uses TRBV12-5 and TRBJ2-1, with 11 bases identical to TRBD2. There are 16 residues in the CDR3. Trimming cost V 0 bases and J 9 bases; bases outside gene matches: 7. Germline V CDR1 and CDR2: LGHNT, FRNRAP. In nucleotides, the CDR3 is TGTGCTAGTGGTTTGGTAATTAGCGGGGGGGCCACTGAGCAGTTCTTC. Protein product: CASGLVISGGATEQFF.

As DNA, the CDR3 is TGTGCCAGCAGCCCTCCGGGGGGGGGGAACACTGAAGCTTTCTTT. Translation gives CASSPPGGGNTEAFF. The rearrangement links TRBV21-1 to TRBJ1-1. TRBV21-1 is a pseudogene. This CDR3 is built from 15 residues.

This clonotype was counted a few times. V and J are TRBV10-3 and TRBJ2-2; 10 bases align to TRBD1. Trimming at V came to 8 bases and at J to 4 bases, leaving 7 bases not matched to a gene. The CDR3 length is 15 residues. The germline gives CDR1 ENHRY, CDR2 SYGVKD. CDR3 DNA sequence: TGTGCCATCGGCTCCGGGACAGGGGTCACCGGGGAGCTGTTTTTT. Translating gives CAIGSGTGVTGELFF.

Only a few counts were recorded for this clonotype. V gene TRBV7-9 combines with J gene TRBJ1-1; 8 bases are shared with TRBD1. There are 15 residues in the CDR3. The V gene's germline CDR1 is SEHNR and CDR2 FQNEAQ (reference sequence). Unmatched junction bases numbered 5, after V lost 1 base and J lost 4 bases. The CDR3 DNA follows: TGTGCCAGCAGCTTAGAAGGGACAGGAGGCACTGAAGCTTTCTTT. As protein: CASSLEGTGGTEAFF.

This clonotype has just a few counts. The chain joins TRBV24-1 to TRBJ1-5; no clear D. This CDR3 region has 16 residues. Germline assignment: CDR1 KGHDR and CDR2 SFDVKD. V lost 2 bases and J 5 bases, leaving 15 bases between the germline ends. CDR3 in amino acids: CATSDSARGLHQPQHF. DNA of the CDR3: TGTGCCACCAGTGATTCAGCGCGAGGTTTACATCAGCCCCAGCATTTT.

This rearrangement joins TRBV12-3 or TRBV12-4 to TRBJ2-1; TRBD2 matches 10 bases. The CDR3 runs 17 residues. Trimming took 6 bases from V and 8 from J; bases not matched to a gene: 16. DNA for the CDR3: TGTGCCAGCAGCCCGATAGGGTTAGCGGGGGGACAGGATGAGCAGTTCTTC. Amino acids: CASSPIGLAGGQDEQFF.

The J gene is TRBJ1-4, the V gene TRBV28; a possible D gene is TRBD1 (6 bases). Germline-derived CDR1 and CDR2 are MDHEN and SYDVKM. V lost 5 bases and J 7 bases, leaving 20 bases between the germline ends. The CDR3 is made up of 16 amino acids. DNA of the CDR3: TGTGCCAGCAGTACCCCTTGGACAGAGGGAAGTGAAAAACTGTTTTTT. Its protein product is CASSTPWTEGSEKLFF.

The rearrangement links TRBV20-1 to TRBJ2-1; D is possibly TRBD2 (5 bases). The germline gives CDR1 DFQATT, CDR2 SNEGSKA (reference sequence). CDR3 size: 14 residues. V lost 2 bases, J lost 4 bases, and 12 bases lay in between. Here the CDR3 DNA reads TGCAGTGCTAGAACCGGGATATTATACAATGAGCAGTTCTTC. Translated: CSARTGILYNEQFF.

This clonotype was counted between two and nine times. V is TRBV4-1 and J is TRBJ2-7; D may be TRBD2 (6 bases). Trimming removed 0 bases at V and 0 bases at J, with 9 bases between. This CDR3 has 15 residues. The germline CDR1 and CDR2 sequences are MGHRA and YSYEKL. The CDR3 DNA reads TGCGCCAGCAGCCAAGAGCCCGGGAGCTCCTACGAGCAGTACTTC. Its translation: CASSQEPGSSYEQYF.

The chain employs TRBV11-2 and TRBJ2-7, with D maybe TRBD2 (6 bases). Trimming took 5 bases from V and 1 from J, leaving 15 bases between them. This CDR3 contains 15 residues. Germline CDR1 SGHAT, CDR2 FQNNGV. The CDR3 DNA reads as TGTGCCAGCAGCCACTTTCGGGGGAGATCCTACGAGCAGTACTTC. Encoded protein: CASSHFRGRSYEQYF.

This rearrangement joins TRBV7-8 to TRBJ1-5, with 11 positions matching TRBD1. The J segment lost 4 bases and the V segment lost 4 bases, leaving 6 bases of the junction unmatched. This CDR3 region has 16 residues. The germline gives CDR1 SGHVS, CDR2 FQNEAQ. The CDR3 reads CASSSSRDRGNQPQHF. The CDR3 DNA reads TGTGCCAGCAGCTCATCACGGGACAGGGGGAATCAGCCCCAGCATTTT.

The chain couples TRBV3-1 to TRBJ1-2, with D perhaps TRBD1 (5 bases). Germline V lookup: CDR1 LGHDT, CDR2 YNNKEL (reference sequence). The CDR3 totals 16 residues. V was cut by 5 bases and J by 7 bases, with 23 bases left in between. CDR3 sequence reads: CASSTIGGRWIGGYTF. The CDR3 nucleotides read TGTGCCAGCAGCACAATCGGGGGTCGGTGGATCGGTGGCTACACCTTC.

The chain joins TRBV24-1 to TRBJ2-1; possibly TRBD1 for D (5 bases). This CDR3 spans 15 amino acids. The germline gives CDR1 KGHDR, CDR2 SFDVKD. The germline V and J ends were trimmed by 1 base and 7 bases, with 13 bases remaining between them. This CDR3 reads CATSDLSQGINEQFF. The CDR3 region has the DNA TGTGCCACCAGTGATTTAAGCCAGGGAATAAATGAGCAGTTCTTC.

This clonotype was seen a few times. The chain carries TRBV29-1 and TRBJ2-7; maybe TRBD2 (5 bases). Trimming removed 6 bases from V and 3 bases from J, with 15 bases in between. The CDR3 length is 13 residues. Germline V CDR1 and CDR2: SQVTM, ANQGSEA. The CDR3 protein is CSVMGSNHYEQYF. The CDR3 DNA follows: TGCAGCGTCATGGGGAGTAACCACTACGAGCAGTACTTC.

The chain combines TRBV5-8 with TRBJ2-1, with 7 bases matching TRBD1. After removal of 4 bases from V and 7 bases from J, the junction contained 5 bases not matched to a gene. This CDR3 region has 13 residues. From germline, CDR1 is SGHTS and CDR2 YDEGEE. DNA of the CDR3: TGTGCCAGCAGCGTGTTCAGGGGGAATGAGCAGTTCTTC. Protein product: CASSVFRGNEQFF.

V and J are TRBV27 and TRBJ2-7; 8 positions agree with TRBD1. Germline V gene lookup returns CDR1 MNHEY and CDR2 SMNVEV (reference sequence). V lost 0 bases, J lost 6 bases, and 7 bases stayed unmatched. The CDR3 length is 15 residues. The CDR3 loop reads CASSLSTGVGLEQYF. The DNA of the CDR3 is TGTGCCAGCAGTTTATCGACAGGGGTGGGCCTCGAGCAGTACTTC.

The V gene is TRBV6-2 or TRBV6-3, the J gene TRBJ1-1; no clear D gene. There are 14 residues in the CDR3. Germline V gene data show CDR1 as MNHEY and CDR2 as SVGEGT. The germline V and J ends were trimmed by 4 bases and 3 bases, with 12 bases remaining between them. CDR3 in amino acids: CASSLARGYTEAFF. The CDR3 nucleotides read TGTGCCAGCAGTTTGGCCCGGGGTTACACTGAAGCTTTCTTT.

This chain uses TRBV5-1 with TRBJ1-2; TRBD1 matches 10 bases. V trimming: 1 base; J trimming: 6 bases; junction bases outside the gene matches: 6. CDR1 and CDR2 from the germline V gene are SGHRS and YFSETQ. The length of the CDR3 is 15 residues. As DNA, the CDR3 is TGCGCCAGCAGCTTGCCGGGACAGGGGCCCAATGGCTACACCTTC. This codes for CASSLPGQGPNGYTF.

A remark on this clonotype: Germline is not matched at one junction end, which may reflect a read error. J is TRBJ2-3 and V is TRBV7-9, with 7 nucleotides matching TRBD2. The CDR3 consists of 16 residues. Germline V gene sequence: CDR1 SEHNR, CDR2 FQNEAQ (reference sequence). The CDR3 sequence: CASSRTPGGGTDAQYF. CDR3 DNA: TGTGCCAGCAGCCGCACCCCTGGGGGGGGAACAGATGCGCAGTATTTT.

This clonotype was found once. V and J are TRBV4-2 and TRBJ2-3, with TRBD2 identical over 9 bases. V was pared by 2 bases and J by 3 bases, with 3 bases of the junction left unmatched. The CDR3 is 15 amino acids. Per germline, CDR1 LGHNA and CDR2 YNFKEQ. CDR3 coding DNA: TGTGCCAGCAGCCAACAGCTAGCGGGAACAGATACGCAGTATTTT. Its translation is CASSQQLAGTDTQYF.

The sample holds many counts of this clonotype. This chain links TRBV12-3 or TRBV12-4 with TRBJ1-1; TRBD1 is a possible D gene (5 bases). This CDR3 region has 14 residues. V was trimmed by 5 bases and J by 1 base, leaving 11 bases between them. The CDR3 sequence is CASSPGGWNTEAFF. In nucleotides, the CDR3 is TGTGCCAGCAGTCCCGGGGGGTGGAACACTGAAGCTTTCTTT.

This rearrangement joins TRBV28 to TRBJ2-7; D tentatively fits TRBD1 or TRBD2 (6 bases each). CDR3 length: 14 amino acids. Trimming took 6 bases from V and 1 from J, leaving 13 bases between them. Germline V gene data show CDR1 as MDHEN and CDR2 as SYDVKM. The DNA for the CDR3 is TGTGCCAGCAGCAAGGGGGGACGGTCCTACGAGCAGTACTTC. It is translated as CASSKGGRSYEQYF.

This clonotype was seen once. This chain uses TRBV20-1 with TRBJ2-5, with D possibly matching TRBD2 (6 bases). CDR3 length: 14 residues. The V and J ends lost 0 bases and 5 bases respectively, with 13 bases between them. Germline CDR1 DFQATT, CDR2 SNEGSKA (reference sequence). The CDR3 sequence is CSARDGLNGETQYF. DNA for the CDR3: TGCAGTGCTAGAGATGGACTAAACGGCGAGACCCAGTACTTC.

This clonotype was detected a few times. The gene calls are TRBV20-1 and TRBJ1-2; no clear D. Trimming shortened V by 0 bases and J by 0 bases, and 5 bases separated the two germline ends. Germline V gene sequence: CDR1 DFQATT, CDR2 SNEGSKA (reference sequence). This CDR3 has 13 residues. The CDR3 loop reads CSAREAANYGYTF. For the CDR3, the DNA is TGCAGTGCTAGAGAGGCAGCTAACTATGGCTACACCTTC.

CDR3 nucleotide sequence: TGTGCCAGCAGCCCCAGGACAGGGAGCTCCTACAATGAGCAGTTCTTC. Translating gives CASSPRTGSSYNEQFF. The V call is TRBV9, the J call TRBJ2-1; 8 bases align to TRBD1. With V trimmed by 4 bases and J by 0 bases, 6 bases remained unmatched. Germline V CDR1 and CDR2: SGDLS, YYNGEE. The CDR3 is 16 amino acids.

The CDR3 DNA is TGCGCCAGCACCCCCGGGACAGGGGCCTACGAGCAGTACTTC. Amino acid sequence: CASTPGTGAYEQYF. The rearrangement links TRBV5-1 to TRBJ2-7, with 10 bases aligning to TRBD1. This CDR3 comprises 14 residues. V shed 6 bases, J shed 2 bases, and the junction held 5 bases outside the gene matches. Per germline, CDR1 SGHRS and CDR2 YFSETQ. The entire variable domain, with the rest obtained from reference TRBV5-1 and TRBJ2-7, is as follows: KAGVTQTPRYLIKTRGQQVTLSCSPISGHRSVSWYQQTPGQGLQFLFEYFSETQRNKGNFPGRFSGRQFSNSRSEMNVSTLELGDSALYLCASTPGTGAYEQYFGPGTRLTVT.

The chain couples TRBV15 to TRBJ1-1; possibly TRBD1 for D (5 bases). V shed 3 bases and J shed 5 bases, with 16 bases lying between them. The CDR3 is 15 amino acids. Germline assignment: CDR1 LNHNV and CDR2 YYDKDF (reference sequence). The CDR3 protein is CATSSQPTGGTEAFF. In DNA, the CDR3 is TGTGCCACCAGCAGTCAACCTACCGGGGGAACTGAAGCTTTCTTT.

The J gene is TRBJ1-1, the V gene TRBV5-5; the D is unclear. This CDR3 region has 14 residues. Germline V gene lookup returns CDR1 SGHKS and CDR2 YYEKEE (reference sequence). The ends were cut back, 2 bases at V and 3 bases at J, with 11 bases in the middle. CDR3 sequence (DNA): TGTGCCAGCAGCTTCTGGACGGATGACACTGAAGCTTTCTTT. Protein product: CASSFWTDDTEAFF.